This T cell receptor beta chain was retrieved from a study of PD-1 blockade in classical Hodgkin lymphoma. Whole-study findings and limits: Whoever responded completely had baseline diversity much like that seen in newly diagnosed patients.

This clone was observed a single time. Antigen: not known. Time point in this sample: cycle 4 day 1 (C4D1), after 6 weeks of nivolumab. Exposure to brentuximab vedotin varied, and each patient had relapsed following autologous stem cell transplantation. Purification of CD4+ T cells from thawed PBMCs was performed via magnetic negative selection. The germline gives CDR1 MDHEN, CDR2 SYDVKM. This CDR3 has 14 residues. The V and J ends lost 3 bases and 0 bases respectively, with 7 bases between them. Sequencing used immunoSEQ multiplex PCR; TCRdb keeps in-frame clones, though not all of them. In the table there are about 18,000 clones, around 74% of which are singletons.

The TCR was taken from a human donor with classical Hodgkin lymphoma. This specimen was CD4+ T cells from blood, taken before the fourth cycle of nivolumab. The chain recombines TRBV28 with TRBJ2-3; D gene ambiguous. CDR3 protein: CASSFTDSTDTQYF. For the CDR3, the DNA is TGTGCCAGCAGTTTCACGGACAGCACAGATACGCAGTATTTT.